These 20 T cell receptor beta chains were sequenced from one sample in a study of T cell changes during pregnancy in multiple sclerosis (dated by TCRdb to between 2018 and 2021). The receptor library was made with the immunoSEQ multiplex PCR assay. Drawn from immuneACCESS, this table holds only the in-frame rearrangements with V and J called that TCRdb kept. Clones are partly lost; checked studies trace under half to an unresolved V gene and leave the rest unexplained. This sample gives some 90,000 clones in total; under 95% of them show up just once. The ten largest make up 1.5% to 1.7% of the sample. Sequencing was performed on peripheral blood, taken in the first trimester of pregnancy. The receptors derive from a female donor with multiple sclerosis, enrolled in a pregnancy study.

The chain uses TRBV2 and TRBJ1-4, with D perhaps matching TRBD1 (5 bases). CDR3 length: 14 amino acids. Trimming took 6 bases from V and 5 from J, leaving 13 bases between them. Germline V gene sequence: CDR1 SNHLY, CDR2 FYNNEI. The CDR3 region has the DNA TGTGCCAGCAGGGACACAGAGCTAAATGAAAAACTGTTTTTT. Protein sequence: CASRDTELNEKLFF.

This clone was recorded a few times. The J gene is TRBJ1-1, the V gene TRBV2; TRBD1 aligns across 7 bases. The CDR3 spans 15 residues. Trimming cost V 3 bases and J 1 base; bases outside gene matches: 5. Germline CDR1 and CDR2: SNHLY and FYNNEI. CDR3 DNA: TGTGCCAGCAGTGAGTATGGGACAGAGAACACTGAAGCTTTCTTT. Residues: CASSEYGTENTEAFF.

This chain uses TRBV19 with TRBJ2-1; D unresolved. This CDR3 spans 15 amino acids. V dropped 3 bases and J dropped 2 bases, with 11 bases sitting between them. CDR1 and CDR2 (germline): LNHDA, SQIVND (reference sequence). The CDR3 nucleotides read TGTGCCAGTAGTATGTCAAGCACCACCTACAATGAGCAGTTCTTC. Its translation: CASSMSSTTYNEQFF.

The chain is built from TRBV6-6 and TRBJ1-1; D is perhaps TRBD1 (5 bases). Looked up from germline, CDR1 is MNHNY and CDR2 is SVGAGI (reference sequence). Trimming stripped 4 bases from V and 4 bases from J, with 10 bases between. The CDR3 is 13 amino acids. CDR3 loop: CASSSKGLTEAFF. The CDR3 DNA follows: TGTGCCAGCAGTTCTAAGGGGCTCACTGAAGCTTTCTTT.

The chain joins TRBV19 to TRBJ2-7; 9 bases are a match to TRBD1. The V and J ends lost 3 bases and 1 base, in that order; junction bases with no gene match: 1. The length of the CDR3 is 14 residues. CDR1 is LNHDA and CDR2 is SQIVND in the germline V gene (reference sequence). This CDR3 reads CASSMGQGSYEQYF. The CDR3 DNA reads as TGTGCCAGTAGTATGGGACAGGGTTCCTACGAGCAGTACTTC.

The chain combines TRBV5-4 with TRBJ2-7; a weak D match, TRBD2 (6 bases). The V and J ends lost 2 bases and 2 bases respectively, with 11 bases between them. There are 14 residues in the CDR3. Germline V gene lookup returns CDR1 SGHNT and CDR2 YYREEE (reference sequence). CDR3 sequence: CASSLYSGAYEQYF. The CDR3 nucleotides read TGTGCCAGCAGCTTATATAGCGGCGCCTACGAGCAGTACTTC.

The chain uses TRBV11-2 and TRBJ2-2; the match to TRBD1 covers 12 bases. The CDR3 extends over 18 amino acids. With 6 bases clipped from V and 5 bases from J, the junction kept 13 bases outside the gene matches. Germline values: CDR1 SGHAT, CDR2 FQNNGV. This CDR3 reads CASRSPGQGARGTGELFF. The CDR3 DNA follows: TGTGCCAGCAGAAGTCCGGGACAGGGGGCGCGAGGTACCGGGGAGCTGTTTTTT.

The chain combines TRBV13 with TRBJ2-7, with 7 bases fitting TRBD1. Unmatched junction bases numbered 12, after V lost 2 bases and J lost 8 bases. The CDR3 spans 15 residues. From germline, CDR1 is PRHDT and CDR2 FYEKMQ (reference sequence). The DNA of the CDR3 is TGTGCCAGCAGCTTACGTCAAGGGGGCGCGGGCAAGCAGTACTTC. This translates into CASSLRQGGAGKQYF.

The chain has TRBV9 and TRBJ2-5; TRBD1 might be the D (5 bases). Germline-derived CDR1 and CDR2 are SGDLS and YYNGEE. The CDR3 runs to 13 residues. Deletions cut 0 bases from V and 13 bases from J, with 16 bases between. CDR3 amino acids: CASSVANSGPPYF. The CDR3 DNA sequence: TGTGCCAGCAGCGTAGCGAATTCAGGGCCGCCGTACTTC.

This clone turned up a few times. CDR3 residues: CASNRLVHEQYF. The CDR3 bases are TGTGCCAGCAACCGACTAGTCCACGAGCAGTACTTC. The genes are TRBV7-9 and TRBJ2-7; D might be TRBD2 (6 bases). The germline V gene has CDR1 SEHNR and CDR2 FQNEAQ (reference sequence). V was clipped by 7 bases and J by 5 bases, with 12 bases between them. The CDR3 consists of 12 residues.

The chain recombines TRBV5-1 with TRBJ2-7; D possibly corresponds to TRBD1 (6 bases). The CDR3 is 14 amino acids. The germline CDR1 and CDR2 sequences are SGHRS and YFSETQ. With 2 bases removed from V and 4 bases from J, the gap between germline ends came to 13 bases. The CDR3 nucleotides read TGCGCCAGCAGCTTTTTACAGGGTTTTTACGAGCAGTACTTC. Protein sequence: CASSFLQGFYEQYF.

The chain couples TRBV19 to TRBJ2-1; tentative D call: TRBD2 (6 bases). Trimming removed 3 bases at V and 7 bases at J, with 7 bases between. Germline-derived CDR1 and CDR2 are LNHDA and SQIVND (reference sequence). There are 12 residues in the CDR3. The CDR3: CASSMGGNEQFF. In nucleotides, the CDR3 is TGTGCCAGTAGTATGGGAGGTAATGAGCAGTTCTTC.

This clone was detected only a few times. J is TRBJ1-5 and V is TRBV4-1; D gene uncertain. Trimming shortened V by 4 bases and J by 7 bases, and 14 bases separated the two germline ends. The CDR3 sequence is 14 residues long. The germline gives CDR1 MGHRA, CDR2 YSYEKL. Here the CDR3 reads CASSPPQFGQPQHF. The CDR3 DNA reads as TGCGCCAGCAGCCCCCCACAGTTTGGCCAGCCCCAGCATTTT.

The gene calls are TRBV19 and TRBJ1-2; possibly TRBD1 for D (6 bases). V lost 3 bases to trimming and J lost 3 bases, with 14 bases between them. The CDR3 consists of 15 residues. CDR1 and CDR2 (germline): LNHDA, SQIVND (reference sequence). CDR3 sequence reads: CASSIYSGVDYGYTF. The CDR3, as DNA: TGTGCCAGTAGTATTTACTCAGGGGTGGACTATGGCTACACCTTC.

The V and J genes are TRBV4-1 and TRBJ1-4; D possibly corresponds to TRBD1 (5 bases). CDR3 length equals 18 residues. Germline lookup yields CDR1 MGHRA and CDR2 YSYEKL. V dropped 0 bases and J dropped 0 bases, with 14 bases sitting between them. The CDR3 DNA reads TGCGCCAGCAGCCAAGAGCCCGCAGGGTCATCAACTAATGAAAAACTGTTTTTT. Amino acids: CASSQEPAGSSTNEKLFF.

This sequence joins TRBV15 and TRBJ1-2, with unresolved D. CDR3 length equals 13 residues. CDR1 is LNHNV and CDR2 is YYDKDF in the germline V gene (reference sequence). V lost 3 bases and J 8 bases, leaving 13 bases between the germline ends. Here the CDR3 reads CATSRGSGEGYTF. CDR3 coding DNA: TGTGCCACCAGCAGGGGAAGCGGGGAGGGCTACACCTTC.

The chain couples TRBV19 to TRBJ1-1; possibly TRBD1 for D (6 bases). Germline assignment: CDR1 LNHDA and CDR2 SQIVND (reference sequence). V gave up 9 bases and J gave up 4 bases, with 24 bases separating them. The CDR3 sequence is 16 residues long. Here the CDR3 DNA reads TGTGCCAGCAACGATCGGGCAGGGGTAGTAGGCACTGAAGCTTTCTTT. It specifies CASNDRAGVVGTEAFF.

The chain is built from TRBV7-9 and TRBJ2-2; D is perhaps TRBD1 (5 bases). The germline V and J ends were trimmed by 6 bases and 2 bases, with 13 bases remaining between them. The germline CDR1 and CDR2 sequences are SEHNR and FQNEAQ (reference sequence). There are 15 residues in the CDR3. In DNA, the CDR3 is TGTGCCAGCAGAGGCATAGGGGAAAACACCGGGGAGCTGTTTTTT. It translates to CASRGIGENTGELFF.

This CDR3 reads CASSTRGSLIGELFF. The DNA for the CDR3 is TGTGCCAGCAGTACACGGGGGTCGCTGATAGGGGAGCTGTTTTTT. The gene calls are TRBV5-4 and TRBJ2-2, with a tentative D call TRBD2 (6 bases). Germline V lookup: CDR1 SGHNT, CDR2 YYREEE (reference sequence). The CDR3 extends over 15 amino acids. Trimming cost V 5 bases and J 8 bases, with 19 bases left between them.

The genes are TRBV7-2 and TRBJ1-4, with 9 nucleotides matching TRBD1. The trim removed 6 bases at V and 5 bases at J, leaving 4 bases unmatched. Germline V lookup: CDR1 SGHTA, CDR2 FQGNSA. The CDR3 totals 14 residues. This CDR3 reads CASSTGTGNEKLFF. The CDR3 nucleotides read TGTGCCAGCAGTACCGGGACAGGGAATGAAAAACTGTTTTTT.